These T cell receptor beta chains were read from a single sample in a study of shared clonotypes between healthy human individuals. The assay was immunoSEQ multiplex PCR, and TCRdb's table has in-frame clones only and misses some. This sample has some 1,900,000 clones, with just under 95% found just once. What was sequenced was naive CD8+ T cells sorted from blood. These receptors were obtained from a young man in good health. The CDR3 runs from the conserved cysteine through the conserved F or W. D genes are given only for firm matches. Only some rows state a clone size, as once, few, many or a class for expanded clones.

v_call: TRBV9
clone_size: -
j_call: TRBJ2-1
d_call: TRBD1
cdr3_nt: TGTGCCAGCAGCAGGACAGGGGGCCATCCCAATGAGCAGTTCTTC
cdr3_aa: CASSRTGGHPNEQFF

v_call: TRBV9
clone_size: -
j_call: TRBJ1-1
d_call: TRBD1
cdr3_nt: TGTGCCAGCAGCCCACACAGGGGCAGGGGCACTGAAGCTTTCTTT
cdr3_aa: CASSPHRGRGTEAFF

v_call: TRBV10-3
clone_size: -
j_call: TRBJ2-7
d_call: TRBD2
cdr3_nt: TGTGCCATCAGCGACGTCGCATGGGCGGGGGACGAGCAGTACTTC
cdr3_aa: CAISDVAWAGDEQYF

v_call: TRBV2
clone_size: -
j_call: TRBJ1-1
d_call: -
cdr3_nt: TGTGCCAGCAGGGATAACGGGTGGAAAAAAGAAGCTTTCTTT
cdr3_aa: CASRDNGWKKEAFF

v_call: TRBV7-9
clone_size: -
j_call: TRBJ2-7
d_call: -
cdr3_nt: TGTGCCAGCAGCTCCTTTACCGGGTTCAGTGGGGAGCAGTACTTC
cdr3_aa: CASSSFTGFSGEQYF

v_call: TRBV5-4
clone_size: -
j_call: TRBJ1-1
d_call: -
cdr3_nt: TGTGCCAGCAGCTTGGGGGGTGTTTTGAACACTGAAGCTTTCTTT
cdr3_aa: CASSLGGVLNTEAFF

v_call: TRBV2
clone_size: -
j_call: TRBJ1-4
d_call: TRBD1
cdr3_nt: TGTGCCAGCAGTGAAGCGTTTTGGGACAGAGAAGAAAAACTGTTTTTT
cdr3_aa: CASSEAFWDREEKLFF

v_call: TRBV27
clone_size: -
j_call: TRBJ2-3
d_call: TRBD2
cdr3_nt: TGTGCCAGCAGTTTATCAGCGGGGGGAGACGCAGATACGCAGTATTTT
cdr3_aa: CASSLSAGGDADTQYF

v_call: TRBV7-9
clone_size: -
j_call: TRBJ1-1
d_call: -
cdr3_nt: TGTGCCAGCAGCACCCTACAGGAGAACACTGAAGCTTTCTTT
cdr3_aa: CASSTLQENTEAFF

v_call: TRBV6-1
clone_size: few
j_call: TRBJ1-6
d_call: -
cdr3_nt: TGTGCCAGCACCCCCCCGGGGGGTACCCTCCACTTT
cdr3_aa: CASTPPGGTLHF

v_call: TRBV6-5
clone_size: -
j_call: TRBJ2-3
d_call: TRBD1
cdr3_nt: TGTGCCAGCAGTTTGACAGGGGGCATCACAGATACGCAGTATTTT
cdr3_aa: CASSLTGGITDTQYF

v_call: TRBV6-5
clone_size: -
j_call: TRBJ2-2
d_call: -
cdr3_nt: TGTGCCAGCAGTTACTGGACAGAGCCCCCCGGGGAGCTGTTTTTT
cdr3_aa: CASSYWTEPPGELFF

v_call: TRBV2
clone_size: -
j_call: TRBJ2-7
d_call: TRBD1
cdr3_nt: TGTGCCAGCAGACCCGGACAGGCCGACTACGAGCAGTACTTC
cdr3_aa: CASRPGQADYEQYF

v_call: TRBV7-2
clone_size: -
j_call: TRBJ2-3
d_call: -
cdr3_nt: TGTGCCAGCAGCTTATACGACATAACAGATACGCAGTATTTT
cdr3_aa: CASSLYDITDTQYF

v_call: TRBV13
clone_size: -
j_call: TRBJ2-5
d_call: TRBD2
cdr3_nt: TGTGCCAGCAGCCTGGAGCGGGAGGGGGGCGAGACCCAGTACTTC
cdr3_aa: CASSLEREGGETQYF

v_call: TRBV4-1
clone_size: -
j_call: TRBJ2-7
d_call: -
cdr3_nt: TGCGCCAGCAGCCAAGTTCCGGGGACCTACTACGAGCAGTACTTC
cdr3_aa: CASSQVPGTYYEQYF

v_call: TRBV6-1
clone_size: -
j_call: TRBJ1-1
d_call: -
cdr3_nt: TGTGCCAGCAGTGAAGGGACTCCTGAAGCTTTCTTT
cdr3_aa: CASSEGTPEAFF

v_call: TRBV5-6
clone_size: -
j_call: TRBJ1-1
d_call: -
cdr3_nt: TGTGCCAGCAGCTTGAGTTGGACGGAACCGTTGACCACTGAAGCTTTCTTT
cdr3_aa: CASSLSWTEPLTTEAFF

v_call: TRBV28
clone_size: -
j_call: TRBJ2-3
d_call: -
cdr3_nt: TGTGCCAGCAGTTTTAGTCCCACAGATACGCAGTATTTT
cdr3_aa: CASSFSPTDTQYF

v_call: TRBV9
clone_size: -
j_call: TRBJ2-3
d_call: TRBD2
cdr3_nt: TGTGCCAGCAGCGTAGAAGGTAGCGGGGGGCACACAGATACGCAGTATTTT
cdr3_aa: CASSVEGSGGHTDTQYF

v_call: TRBV19
clone_size: -
j_call: TRBJ2-7
d_call: -
cdr3_nt: TGTGCCAGTAGTAATCGTCAGGGGCTCGAGCAGTACTTC
cdr3_aa: CASSNRQGLEQYF

v_call: TRBV7-2
clone_size: -
j_call: TRBJ1-2
d_call: TRBD1
cdr3_nt: TGTGCCAGCAGCCCCTCCGGGACAGGGGACGCGGCAAATGGCTACACCTTC
cdr3_aa: CASSPSGTGDAANGYTF

v_call: TRBV11-2
clone_size: -
j_call: TRBJ1-6
d_call: -
cdr3_nt: TGTGCCAGCAGCTTATATGATCCAGGGCTCCTCCACTTT
cdr3_aa: CASSLYDPGLLHF

v_call: TRBV5-1
clone_size: -
j_call: TRBJ2-7
d_call: -
cdr3_nt: TGCGCCAGCAGGGGGGCCAGGGCCTCCTACGAGCAGTACTTC
cdr3_aa: CASRGARASYEQYF

v_call: TRBV5-4
clone_size: -
j_call: TRBJ2-7
d_call: TRBD1
cdr3_nt: TGTGCCAGCAGCCTGGGGGACAGCTCCTACGAGCAGTACTTC
cdr3_aa: CASSLGDSSYEQYF

v_call: TRBV10-3
clone_size: once
j_call: TRBJ2-7
d_call: TRBD2
cdr3_nt: TGTGCCATCAGCGGACTAGCGGGAGGAGGGTACGAGCAGTACTTC
cdr3_aa: CAISGLAGGGYEQYF

v_call: TRBV9
clone_size: -
j_call: TRBJ1-2
d_call: -
cdr3_nt: TGTGCCAGCAGCGAAAACGACGGGACACTGAACTATGGCTACACCTTC
cdr3_aa: CASSENDGTLNYGYTF

v_call: TRBV7-9
clone_size: -
j_call: TRBJ2-1
d_call: TRBD2
cdr3_nt: TGTGCCAGCAGCCGGAGGGAGATTTACGGGGGGGAGCAGTTCTTC
cdr3_aa: CASSRREIYGGEQFF

v_call: TRBV2
clone_size: -
j_call: TRBJ2-7
d_call: TRBD2
cdr3_nt: TGTGCCAGCTTTGGGACTAGCTTGTACGAGCAGTACTTC
cdr3_aa: CASFGTSLYEQYF

v_call: TRBV9
clone_size: once
j_call: TRBJ2-3
d_call: -
cdr3_nt: TGTGCCAGCAGCGTAGCGCCTGGCGGGAATGGAGATACGCAGTATTTT
cdr3_aa: CASSVAPGGNGDTQYF

v_call: TRBV15
clone_size: -
j_call: TRBJ1-5
d_call: -
cdr3_nt: TGTGCCACCAGCAGAGAGAAGGGGAGCAATCAGCCCCAGCATTTT
cdr3_aa: CATSREKGSNQPQHF

v_call: TRBV6-1
clone_size: -
j_call: TRBJ1-2
d_call: TRBD1
cdr3_nt: TGTGCCAGCAGTGGTACCGGGACAGTTAACTATGGCTACACCTTC
cdr3_aa: CASSGTGTVNYGYTF

v_call: TRBV4-1
clone_size: -
j_call: TRBJ2-7
d_call: -
cdr3_nt: TGCGCCAGCAGCCCAGCGCCGGGCCACGAGCAGTACTTC
cdr3_aa: CASSPAPGHEQYF

v_call: TRBV4-3
clone_size: -
j_call: TRBJ2-7
d_call: -
cdr3_nt: TGCGCCAGCAGCCAAGATCTCGGAGGGTACGAGCAGTACTTC
cdr3_aa: CASSQDLGGYEQYF

v_call: TRBV6-6
clone_size: -
j_call: TRBJ2-7
d_call: TRBD1
cdr3_nt: TGTGCCAGCAGTCCGGACAGGACCCTCTACGAGCAGTACTTC
cdr3_aa: CASSPDRTLYEQYF

v_call: TRBV14
clone_size: -
j_call: TRBJ2-3
d_call: TRBD2
cdr3_nt: TGTGCCAGCAGCCAAGGTGCGACTAGCGGGAGTGACACAGATACGCAGTATTTT
cdr3_aa: CASSQGATSGSDTDTQYF

v_call: TRBV5-1
clone_size: -
j_call: TRBJ1-6
d_call: TRBD1
cdr3_nt: TGCGCCAGCAGCTACATTGTCTCCGGGACAGGGAATGAATCACCCCTCCACTTT
cdr3_aa: CASSYIVSGTGNESPLHF

v_call: TRBV5-6
clone_size: -
j_call: TRBJ2-1
d_call: TRBD2
cdr3_nt: TGTGCCAGCAGCTTCCCAGAGAGACTAGCGGGAGTGACTGAGCAGTTCTTC
cdr3_aa: CASSFPERLAGVTEQFF

v_call: TRBV5-6
clone_size: -
j_call: TRBJ2-7
d_call: -
cdr3_nt: TGTGCCAGCAGCAGTACCCTCGAGCAGTACTTC
cdr3_aa: CASSSTLEQYF